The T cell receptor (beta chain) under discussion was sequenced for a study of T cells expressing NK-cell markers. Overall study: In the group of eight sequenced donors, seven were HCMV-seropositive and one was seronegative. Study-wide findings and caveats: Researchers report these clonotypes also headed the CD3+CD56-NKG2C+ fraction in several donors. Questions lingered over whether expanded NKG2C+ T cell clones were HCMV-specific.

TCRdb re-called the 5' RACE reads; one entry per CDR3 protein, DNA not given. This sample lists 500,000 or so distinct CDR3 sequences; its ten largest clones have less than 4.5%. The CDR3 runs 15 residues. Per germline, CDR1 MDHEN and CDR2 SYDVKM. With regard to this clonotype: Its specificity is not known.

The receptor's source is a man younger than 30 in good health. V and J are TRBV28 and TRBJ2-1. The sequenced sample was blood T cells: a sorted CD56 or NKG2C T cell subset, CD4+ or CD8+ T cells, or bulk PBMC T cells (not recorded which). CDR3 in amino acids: CASSLTKVEDIEQFF.